These 21 T cell receptor beta chains were sequenced from one sample in a study of blood T cell repertoires in COVID-19. Clones were read by immunoSEQ multiplex PCR, and TCRdb kept only the in-frame ones, dropping some. The repertoire has 130,000 to 150,000 clones, approximately 89% of them found once; the top ten carry around 1.5%. The sequencing input was peripheral blood. Receptors were obtained from a human donor in a cohort sampled during active COVID-19.

The genes are TRBV5-1 and TRBJ1-2; D not certain. Germline V gene data show CDR1 as SGHRS and CDR2 as YFSETQ. The CDR3 covers 13 residues. Deletions cut 0 bases from V and 4 bases from J, with 7 bases between. The CDR3 DNA reads TGCGCCAGCAGCTTGGATCAGTCCTATGGCTACACCTTC. Amino acid sequence: CASSLDQSYGYTF.

This clone was found once. The chain has TRBV4-3 and TRBJ1-6; D perhaps matches TRBD1 (5 bases). The CDR3 length is 13 residues. In germline, CDR1 is LGHNA, CDR2 YSLEER. Trimming pared 2 bases from V and 7 bases from J, leaving 6 bases between. As DNA, the CDR3 is TGCGCCAGCAGCCAACAGGGCAATTCACCCCTCCACTTT. Translation gives CASSQQGNSPLHF.

V gene TRBV5-5 combines with J gene TRBJ1-1; D unresolved. The CDR3 sequence is 14 residues long. Per the germline V gene, CDR1 is SGHKS and CDR2 is YYEKEE (reference sequence). Trimming shortened V by 0 bases and J by 0 bases, and 6 bases separated the two germline ends. The CDR3 spells CASSLETMNTEAFF. The CDR3 DNA reads as TGTGCCAGCAGCTTGGAGACAATGAACACTGAAGCTTTCTTT.

This clone was counted once. This chain joins TRBV5-8 and TRBJ2-7; D not certain. The CDR3 has 11 amino acids. V lost 4 bases to trimming and J lost 5 bases, with 7 bases between them. The germline gives CDR1 SGHTS, CDR2 YDEGEE. CDR3 coding DNA: TGTGCCAGCAGCCCTGCGGACGAGCAGTACTTC. It specifies CASSPADEQYF.

The chain couples TRBV27 to TRBJ1-2; D perhaps matches TRBD1 (6 bases). Trimming removed 4 bases at V and 5 bases at J, with 14 bases between. The CDR3 has 14 amino acids. Germline V gives CDR1 MNHEY, CDR2 SMNVEV (reference sequence). CDR3 sequence reads: CASSSPGHGYGYTF. DNA of the CDR3: TGTGCCAGCAGTTCGCCGGGACACGGATATGGCTACACCTTC.

This chain uses TRBV5-4 with TRBJ2-1; 7 nucleotides line up with TRBD2. The CDR3 spans 12 residues. V dropped 0 bases and J dropped 10; count of bases not matched to a gene: 1. Germline V gives CDR1 SGHNT, CDR2 YYREEE (reference sequence). In nucleotides, the CDR3 is TGTGCCAGCAGCTTGGGTAGCGGGGAGCAGTTCTTC. This codes for CASSLGSGEQFF.

The chain joins TRBV7-3 to TRBJ2-7, with D perhaps matching TRBD2 (6 bases). The CDR3 sequence is 11 residues long. CDR1 is SGHTA and CDR2 is FQGTGA in the germline V gene. V was shortened by 5 bases and J by 7 bases, with 9 bases between the two germline ends. The DNA of the CDR3 is TGTGCCAGCAGCCCCGCGGGAGAGCAGTACTTC. Protein product: CASSPAGEQYF.

V gene TRBV6-6 combines with J gene TRBJ2-1; 8 nucleotides line up with TRBD1. The CDR3 totals 16 residues. With V trimmed by 0 bases and J by 3 bases, 4 bases remained unmatched. Germline values: CDR1 MNHNY, CDR2 SVGAGI (reference sequence). The CDR3 sequence: CASSYSDREVYNEQFF. CDR3 sequence (DNA): TGTGCCAGCAGTTACTCGGACAGGGAAGTCTACAATGAGCAGTTCTTC.

J is TRBJ1-2 and V is TRBV5-4, with 7 bases lining up with TRBD1. Germline trimming cut 1 base from V and 0 bases from J; bases unmatched to any gene: 3. Germline assignment: CDR1 SGHNT and CDR2 YYREEE (reference sequence). The CDR3 contains 15 residues. CDR3: CASSLRTGANYGYTF. The CDR3 DNA follows: TGTGCCAGCAGCTTGCGCACAGGGGCTAACTATGGCTACACCTTC.

The genes are TRBV7-3 and TRBJ2-7; 11 nucleotides align to TRBD1. Looked up from germline, CDR1 is SGHTA and CDR2 is FQGTGA. J was trimmed by 0 bases and V by 5 bases; bases with no gene match: 3. This CDR3 has 15 residues. CDR3 amino acids: CASSIGQGASYEQYF. CDR3 DNA: TGTGCCAGCAGCATTGGACAGGGGGCCTCCTACGAGCAGTACTTC.

The gene calls are TRBV12-3 or TRBV12-4 and TRBJ1-1, with D possibly matching TRBD1 (5 bases). The CDR3 length is 13 residues. V dropped 3 bases and J dropped 1 base, with 6 bases sitting between them. The CDR3 nucleotides are TGTGCCAGCAGTTTTGACAGGAACACTGAAGCTTTCTTT. Its protein is CASSFDRNTEAFF.

This clone was detected once. The V call is TRBV12-3 or TRBV12-4, the J call TRBJ1-5; maybe TRBD1 (6 bases). The CDR3 covers 13 residues. V was clipped by 7 bases and J by 10 bases, with 17 bases between them. CDR3 sequence: CASTPGGLEPQHF. CDR3 bases: TGTGCCAGCACTCCCGGGGGGCTAGAACCCCAGCATTTT.

The chain uses TRBV7-2 and TRBJ2-7; 12 positions agree with TRBD2. Trimming cost V 3 bases and J 4 bases; bases outside gene matches: 16. The CDR3 totals 19 residues. Germline V gives CDR1 SGHTA, CDR2 FQGNSA. CDR3: CASSFVTSGGVFSLYEQYF. The CDR3 nucleotides read TGTGCCAGCAGCTTCGTGACTAGCGGGGGTGTATTCTCGTTGTACGAGCAGTACTTC.

DNA of the CDR3: TGTGCCACTCGGAATGACAGAGACACTGAAGCTTTCTTT. Protein product: CATRNDRDTEAFF. This sequence joins TRBV10-3 and TRBJ1-1, with D possibly matching TRBD1 (5 bases). This CDR3 has 13 residues. Germline V lookup: CDR1 ENHRY, CDR2 SYGVKD. The germline V and J ends were trimmed by 10 bases and 3 bases, with 15 bases remaining between them.

This clone was found once. This chain links TRBV19 with TRBJ1-4; possibly TRBD1 for D (5 bases). The germline CDR1 and CDR2 sequences are LNHDA and SQIVND (reference sequence). The V end lost 5 bases, the J end lost 8 bases, and 12 bases lay between the germline ends. The CDR3 is 13 amino acids. In nucleotides, the CDR3 is TGTGCCAGTAGTTCAGGGTTCGGGGAAAAACTGTTTTTT. Protein sequence: CASSSGFGEKLFF.

On this clone: It is unclear where the CDR3 begins or ends on the DNA, so no DNA is shown, and the CDR3 is as TCRdb lists it. The V gene is TRBV9, the J gene TRBJ2-2; no DNA check was done on the table's D call, TRBD2. The CDR3 length equals 16 residues, ends included. Germline V gene sequence: CDR1 SGDLS, CDR2 YYNGEE. The CDR3 protein is CASSVGPGGQSGELFF.

This clone turned up a few times. The J gene is TRBJ1-6, the V gene TRBV4-3; 9 bases match TRBD1. With 0 bases clipped from V and 7 bases from J, the junction kept 7 bases outside the gene matches. The CDR3 contains 17 residues. Germline values: CDR1 LGHNA, CDR2 YSLEER. The CDR3 DNA reads as TGCGCCAGCAGCCAAGATTTGGCAGGGACAGGGAATTCACCCCTCCACTTT. Translated: CASSQDLAGTGNSPLHF.

This chain joins TRBV6-1 and TRBJ2-6, with D hard to call. The V end was cut by 0 bases, the J end by 2 bases, with 11 bases between. The CDR3 spans 17 residues. Germline values: CDR1 MNHNS, CDR2 SASEGT. The CDR3 loop is CASSEALTSPGANVLTF. The CDR3 DNA sequence: TGTGCCAGCAGTGAAGCCCTGACATCCCCTGGGGCCAACGTCCTGACTTTC.

CDR3 bases: TGTGCCAGCAGCCAAGAGGGGGACACTGAAGCTTTCTTT. Protein: CASSQEGDTEAFF. V usage is TRBV9 and J usage is TRBJ1-1, with D tentatively TRBD1 (6 bases). The CDR3 is 13 amino acids. In germline, CDR1 is SGDLS, CDR2 YYNGEE. Trimming took 4 bases from V and 3 from J, leaving 10 bases between them.

The chain combines TRBV7-9 with TRBJ1-6; 7 bases align to TRBD1. V was clipped by 4 bases and J by 7 bases; unmatched bases: 7. Per germline, CDR1 SEHNR and CDR2 FQNEAQ (reference sequence). The CDR3 is 15 amino acids. This CDR3 reads CASSSPGQINSPLHF. CDR3 in DNA: TGTGCCAGCAGCTCACCGGGACAGATAAATTCACCCCTCCACTTT.

This chain uses TRBV7-3 with TRBJ2-7, with 7 bases aligning to TRBD2. Germline assignment: CDR1 SGHTA and CDR2 FQGTGA. V lost 0 bases and J lost 5; bases outside the gene matches: 1. CDR3 size: 13 residues. The CDR3 coding sequence is TGTGCCAGCAGCTTAACGGGAGGGGACGAGCAGTACTTC. Its protein product is CASSLTGGDEQYF.